This T cell receptor beta chain appears in the sequencing data of a study of cytomegalovirus exposure and HLA in healthy donors. The J segment lost 2 bases and the V segment lost 5 bases, leaving 4 bases of the junction unmatched. CDR3 length: 16 amino acids. CDR1 is SNHLY and CDR2 is FYNNEI in the germline V gene. A note on this clone: Its antigen is not identified.

Findings of the study overall: Reportedly, HLA-A and HLA-B alleles of most subjects were accurately predicted from TCR beta. Sequencing had likely introduced a cluster of highly shared sequence variants as an artifact. There were reportedly fewer N-insertions in an Asian-associated ancestry cluster than the roughly 670-donor mean, in a later analysis.

A multiplex PCR was run with 60 Vbeta primers and 13 Jbeta primers. Sequencing used immunoSEQ multiplex PCR; TCRdb keeps in-frame clones, though not all of them. The data contain approximately 190,000 clones, around 84% of them singletons. This receptor was identified in a woman aged 45-65 years in good health and CMV-seropositive. The chain carries TRBV2 and TRBJ2-4; the match to TRBD1 covers 12 bases. Sequenced material: PBMCs. The DNA for the CDR3 is TGTGCCAGCAGTCCCGGGACAGGGGGCTCCAAAAACATTCAGTACTTC. It translates to CASSPGTGGSKNIQYF.